Detailed here is one TCR beta chain. Antigen specificity is unknown. The data belong to a study of cytomegalovirus exposure and HLA in healthy donors. General study results and limits: Accurate predictions that matched the HLA-A and HLA-B alleles of most subjects were reportedly made from TCR beta sequences. The dataset shows that most TCR sequences were rare, while some public TCRs occurred in many donors.

Germline CDR1 and CDR2: LNHDA and SQIVND (reference sequence). CDR3 size: 17 residues. J lost 1 base, V lost 5 bases, and 14 bases had no gene match. The PCR was carried out with 60 Vbeta primers and 13 Jbeta primers. Some clones are missing from TCRdb's copy, which holds only in-frame ones; the method was immunoSEQ multiplex PCR. In the table there are under 100,000 clones, 60% to 80% of which are singletons. Sequences were obtained from PBMCs. V is TRBV19 and J is TRBJ2-7; TRBD2 agrees at 7 bases. The receptor was derived from a man aged 50 to 60 in good health and CMV-seronegative. The DNA for the CDR3 is TGTGCCAGTAGTGGGATCACGGGTAGCGGGCGTTCCTACGAGCAGTACTTC. It yields the protein CASSGITGSGRSYEQYF.